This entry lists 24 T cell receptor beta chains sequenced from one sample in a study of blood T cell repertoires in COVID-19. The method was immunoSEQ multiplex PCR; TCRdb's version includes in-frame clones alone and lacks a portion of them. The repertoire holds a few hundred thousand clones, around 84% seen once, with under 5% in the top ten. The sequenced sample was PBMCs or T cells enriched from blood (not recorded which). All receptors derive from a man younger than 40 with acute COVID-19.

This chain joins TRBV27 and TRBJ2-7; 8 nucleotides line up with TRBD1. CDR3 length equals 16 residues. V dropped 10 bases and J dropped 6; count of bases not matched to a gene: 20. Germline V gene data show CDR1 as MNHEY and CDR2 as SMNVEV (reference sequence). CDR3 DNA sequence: TGTGCCAACTCACTGAGCTCTCAGGGGGCTTTTGGCGAGCAGTACGTC. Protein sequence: CANSLSSQGAFGEQYV.

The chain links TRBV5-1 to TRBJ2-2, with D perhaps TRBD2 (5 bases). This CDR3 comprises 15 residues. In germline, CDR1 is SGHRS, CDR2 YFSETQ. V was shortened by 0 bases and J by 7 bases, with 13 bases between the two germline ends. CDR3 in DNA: TGCGCCAGCAGCTTGGATTCTCGGGGTGTCGGGGAGCTGTTTTTT. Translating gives CASSLDSRGVGELFF.

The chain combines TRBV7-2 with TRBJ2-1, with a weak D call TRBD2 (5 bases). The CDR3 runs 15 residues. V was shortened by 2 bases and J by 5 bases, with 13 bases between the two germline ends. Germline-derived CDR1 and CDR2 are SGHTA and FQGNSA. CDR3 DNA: TGTGCCAGCAGCTTACTCTCACTAGGGAACAATGAGCAGTTCTTC. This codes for CASSLLSLGNNEQFF.

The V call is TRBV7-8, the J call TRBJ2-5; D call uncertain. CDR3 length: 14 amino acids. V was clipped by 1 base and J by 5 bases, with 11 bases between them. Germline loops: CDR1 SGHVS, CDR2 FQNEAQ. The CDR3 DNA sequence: TGTGCCAGCAGCTTAGTAACCAGGTCTGAGACCCAGTACTTC. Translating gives CASSLVTRSETQYF.

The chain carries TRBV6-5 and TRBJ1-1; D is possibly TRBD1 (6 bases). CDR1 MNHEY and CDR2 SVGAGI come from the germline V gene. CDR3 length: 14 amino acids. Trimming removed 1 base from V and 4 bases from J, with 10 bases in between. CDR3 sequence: CASSYFLGGTEAFF. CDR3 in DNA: TGTGCCAGCAGTTACTTCCTAGGGGGCACTGAAGCTTTCTTT.

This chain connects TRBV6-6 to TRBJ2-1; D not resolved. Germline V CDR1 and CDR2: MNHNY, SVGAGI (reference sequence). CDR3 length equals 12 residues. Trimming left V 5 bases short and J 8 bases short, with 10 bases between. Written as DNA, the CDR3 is TGTGCCAGCAGTACCCCTCAGTATGAGCAGTTCTTC. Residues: CASSTPQYEQFF.

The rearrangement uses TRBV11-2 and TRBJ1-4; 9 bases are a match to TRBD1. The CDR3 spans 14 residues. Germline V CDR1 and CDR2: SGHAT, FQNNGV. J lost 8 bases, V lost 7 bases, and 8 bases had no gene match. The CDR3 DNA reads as TGTGCCAGCACCAACAGGGGGCGCGAAGAAAAACTGTTTTTT. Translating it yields CASTNRGREEKLFF.

The CDR3 DNA sequence: TGCGCCAGCAGCCGCCCCGGGACAATCTATGGCTACACCTTC. Amino acids: CASSRPGTIYGYTF. The chain couples TRBV4-1 to TRBJ1-2, with D possibly matching TRBD1 (6 bases). Trimming pared 4 bases from V and 4 bases from J, leaving 13 bases between. The CDR3 extends over 14 amino acids. Germline loops: CDR1 MGHRA, CDR2 YSYEKL.

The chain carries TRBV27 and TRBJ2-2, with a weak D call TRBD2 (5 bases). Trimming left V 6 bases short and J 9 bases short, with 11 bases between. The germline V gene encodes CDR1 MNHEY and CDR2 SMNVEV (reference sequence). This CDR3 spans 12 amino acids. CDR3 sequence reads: CASRGLARELFF. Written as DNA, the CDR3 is TGTGCCAGCAGGGGCCTAGCCAGGGAGCTGTTTTTT.

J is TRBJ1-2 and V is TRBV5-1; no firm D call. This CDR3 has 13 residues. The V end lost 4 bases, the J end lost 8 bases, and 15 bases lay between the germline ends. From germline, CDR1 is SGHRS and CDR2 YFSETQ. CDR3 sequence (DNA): TGCGCCAGCAGCCCGGAGAGGGCCGGCGGCTACACCTTC. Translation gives CASSPERAGGYTF. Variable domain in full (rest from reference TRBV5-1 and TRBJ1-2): KAGVTQTPRYLIKTRGQQVTLSCSPISGHRSVSWYQQTPGQGLQFLFEYFSETQRNKGNFPGRFSGRQFSNSRSEMNVSTLELGDSALYLCASSPERAGGYTFGSGTRLTVV.

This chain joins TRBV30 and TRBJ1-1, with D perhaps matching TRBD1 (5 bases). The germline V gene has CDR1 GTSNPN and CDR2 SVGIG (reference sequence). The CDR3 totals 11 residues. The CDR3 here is CAQTGEYEAFF. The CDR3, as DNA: TGTGCGCAAACAGGAGAGTATGAAGCTTTCTTT.

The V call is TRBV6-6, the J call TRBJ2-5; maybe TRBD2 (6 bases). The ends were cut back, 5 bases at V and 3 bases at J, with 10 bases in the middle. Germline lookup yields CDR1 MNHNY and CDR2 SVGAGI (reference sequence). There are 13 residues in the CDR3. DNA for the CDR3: TGTGCCAGCAGTCCGCCGGGGGAAGAGACCCAGTACTTC. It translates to CASSPPGEETQYF.

The CDR3 coding sequence is TGTGCCAGTGGACAGGGGATCACAGATACGCAGTATTTT. It specifies CASGQGITDTQYF. The genes are TRBV6-4 and TRBJ2-3; the match to TRBD1 covers 9 bases. J gave up 2 bases and V 9 bases, and 3 bases lay outside the gene matches. The CDR3 runs 13 residues. The V gene's germline CDR1 is MRHNA and CDR2 SNTAGT.

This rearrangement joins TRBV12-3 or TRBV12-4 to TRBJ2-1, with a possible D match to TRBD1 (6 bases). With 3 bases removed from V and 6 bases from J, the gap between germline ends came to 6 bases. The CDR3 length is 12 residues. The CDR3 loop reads CASSFRGNEQFF. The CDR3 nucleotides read TGTGCCAGCAGTTTCAGGGGCAATGAGCAGTTCTTC.

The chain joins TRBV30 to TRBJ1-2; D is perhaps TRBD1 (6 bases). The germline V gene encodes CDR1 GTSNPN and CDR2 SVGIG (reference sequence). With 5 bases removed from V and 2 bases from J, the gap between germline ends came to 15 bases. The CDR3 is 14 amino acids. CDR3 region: CAWGWGGFNYGYTF. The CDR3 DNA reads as TGTGCCTGGGGTTGGGGGGGCTTCAACTATGGCTACACCTTC. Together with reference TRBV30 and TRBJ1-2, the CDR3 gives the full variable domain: SQTIHQWPATLVQPVGSPLSLECTVEGTSNPNLYWYRQAAGRGLQLLFYSVGIGQISSEVPQNLSASRPQDRQFILSSKKLLLSDSGFYLCAWGWGGFNYGYTFGSGTRLTVV.

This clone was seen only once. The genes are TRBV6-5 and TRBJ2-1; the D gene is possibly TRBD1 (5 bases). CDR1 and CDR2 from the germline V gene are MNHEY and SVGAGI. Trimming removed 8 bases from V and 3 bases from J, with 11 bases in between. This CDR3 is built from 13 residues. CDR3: CASQGVDYNEQFF. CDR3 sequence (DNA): TGTGCCAGCCAAGGGGTAGACTACAATGAGCAGTTCTTC.

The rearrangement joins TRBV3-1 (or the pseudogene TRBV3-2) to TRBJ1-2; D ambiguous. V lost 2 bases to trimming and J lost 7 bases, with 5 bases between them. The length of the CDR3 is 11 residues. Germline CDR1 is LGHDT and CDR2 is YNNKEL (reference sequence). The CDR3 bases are TGTGCCAGCAGCCAACTCGGTGGCTACACCTTC. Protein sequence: CASSQLGGYTF.

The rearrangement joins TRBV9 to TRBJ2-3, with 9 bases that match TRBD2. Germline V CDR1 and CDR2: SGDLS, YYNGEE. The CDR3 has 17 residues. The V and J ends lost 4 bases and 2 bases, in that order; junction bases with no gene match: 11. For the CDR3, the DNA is TGTGCCAGCAGCCCCCGCGGGGGGGCGGGGGTCACAGATACGCAGTATTTT. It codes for CASSPRGGAGVTDTQYF.

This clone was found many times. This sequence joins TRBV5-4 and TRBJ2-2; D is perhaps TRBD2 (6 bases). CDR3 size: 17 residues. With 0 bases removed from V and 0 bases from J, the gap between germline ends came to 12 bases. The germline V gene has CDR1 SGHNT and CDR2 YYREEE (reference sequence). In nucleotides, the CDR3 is TGTGCCAGCAGCTTGGCCAGCTCGGGGGCGAACACCGGGGAGCTGTTTTTT. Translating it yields CASSLASSGANTGELFF.

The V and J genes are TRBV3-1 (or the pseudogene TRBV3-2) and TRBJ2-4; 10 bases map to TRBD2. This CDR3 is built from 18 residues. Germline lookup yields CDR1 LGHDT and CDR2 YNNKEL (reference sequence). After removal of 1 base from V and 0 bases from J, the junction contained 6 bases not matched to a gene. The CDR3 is CASSQVQREGLAKNIQYF. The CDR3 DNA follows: TGTGCCAGCAGCCAAGTTCAGCGGGAGGGACTAGCCAAAAACATTCAGTACTTC.

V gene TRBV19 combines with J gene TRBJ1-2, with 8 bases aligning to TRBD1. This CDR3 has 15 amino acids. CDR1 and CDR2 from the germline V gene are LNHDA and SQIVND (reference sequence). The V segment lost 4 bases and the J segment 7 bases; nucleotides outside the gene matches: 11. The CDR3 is CASSTPSGQGRGYTF. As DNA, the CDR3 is TGTGCCAGTAGTACCCCTTCCGGACAGGGACGTGGCTACACCTTC.

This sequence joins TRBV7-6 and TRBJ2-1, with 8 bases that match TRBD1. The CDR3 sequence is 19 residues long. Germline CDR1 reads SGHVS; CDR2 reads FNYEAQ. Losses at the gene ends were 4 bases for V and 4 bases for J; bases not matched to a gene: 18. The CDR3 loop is CASSSWSQGATATYNEQFF. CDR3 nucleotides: TGTGCCAGCAGCTCCTGGTCTCAGGGGGCCACCGCCACTTACAATGAGCAGTTCTTC. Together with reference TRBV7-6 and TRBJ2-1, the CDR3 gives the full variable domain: GAGVSQSPRYKVTKRGQDVALRCDPISGHVSLYWYRQALGQGPEFLTYFNYEAQQDKSGLPNDRFSAERPEGSISTLTIQRTEQRDSAMYRCASSSWSQGATATYNEQFFGPGTRLTVL.

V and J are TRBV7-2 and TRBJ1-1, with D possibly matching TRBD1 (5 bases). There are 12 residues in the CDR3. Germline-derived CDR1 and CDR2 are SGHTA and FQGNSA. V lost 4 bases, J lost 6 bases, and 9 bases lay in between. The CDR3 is CASSWGGAEAFF. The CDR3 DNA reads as TGTGCCAGCAGCTGGGGGGGGGCTGAAGCTTTCTTT.

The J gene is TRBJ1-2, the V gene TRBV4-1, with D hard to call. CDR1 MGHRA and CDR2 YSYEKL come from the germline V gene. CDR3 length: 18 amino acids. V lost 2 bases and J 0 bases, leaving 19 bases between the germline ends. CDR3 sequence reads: CASSQSVRVELTNYGYTF. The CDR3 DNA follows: TGCGCCAGCAGCCAATCGGTTAGAGTTGAACTCACTAACTATGGCTACACCTTC.